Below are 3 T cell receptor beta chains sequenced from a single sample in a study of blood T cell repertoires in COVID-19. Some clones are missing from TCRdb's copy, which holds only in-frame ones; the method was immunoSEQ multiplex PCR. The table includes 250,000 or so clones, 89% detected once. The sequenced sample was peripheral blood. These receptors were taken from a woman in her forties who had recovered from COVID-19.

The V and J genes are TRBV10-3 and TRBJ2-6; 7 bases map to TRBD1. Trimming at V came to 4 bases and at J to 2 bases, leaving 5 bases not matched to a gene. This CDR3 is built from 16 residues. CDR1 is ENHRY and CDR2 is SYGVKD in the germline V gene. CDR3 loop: CAISGETGAGANVLTF. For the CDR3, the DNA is TGTGCCATCAGTGGGGAAACAGGGGCTGGGGCCAACGTCCTGACTTTC.

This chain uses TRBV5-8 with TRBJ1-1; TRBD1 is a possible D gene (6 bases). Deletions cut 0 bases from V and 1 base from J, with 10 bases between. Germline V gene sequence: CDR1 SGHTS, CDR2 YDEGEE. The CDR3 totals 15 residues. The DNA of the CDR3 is TGTGCCAGCAGCTTGGGACAGGTCTCGAACACTGAAGCTTTCTTT. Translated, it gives CASSLGQVSNTEAFF.

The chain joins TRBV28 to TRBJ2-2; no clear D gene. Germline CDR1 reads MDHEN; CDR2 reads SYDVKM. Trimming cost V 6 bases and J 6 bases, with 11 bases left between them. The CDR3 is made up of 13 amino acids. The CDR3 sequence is CASRVSTPGELFF. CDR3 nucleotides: TGTGCCAGCAGGGTCAGTACCCCCGGGGAGCTGTTTTTT.